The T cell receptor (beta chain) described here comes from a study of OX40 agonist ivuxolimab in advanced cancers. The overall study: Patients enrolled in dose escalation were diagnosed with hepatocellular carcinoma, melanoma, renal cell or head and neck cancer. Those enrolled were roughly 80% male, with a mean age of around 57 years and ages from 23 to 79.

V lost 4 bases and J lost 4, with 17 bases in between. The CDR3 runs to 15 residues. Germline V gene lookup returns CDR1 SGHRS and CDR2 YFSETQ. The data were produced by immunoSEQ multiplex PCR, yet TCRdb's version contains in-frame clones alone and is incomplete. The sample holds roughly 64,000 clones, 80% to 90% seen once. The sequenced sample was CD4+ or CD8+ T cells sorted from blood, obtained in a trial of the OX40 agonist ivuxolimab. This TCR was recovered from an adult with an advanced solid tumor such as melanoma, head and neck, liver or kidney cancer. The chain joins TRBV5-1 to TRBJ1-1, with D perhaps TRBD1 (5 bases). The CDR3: CASSRGTSLGTEAFF. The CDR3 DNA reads TGCGCCAGCAGCCGCGGGACTTCTCTGGGCACTGAAGCTTTCTTT.